This TCR beta chain came from a study of T cell repertoires in cytomegalovirus infection. In the case of this clonotype: Its antigen is currently unknown. This may stem from a read error, because a much larger clone lies one nucleotide away.

TCRdb used MiXCR to reprocess the reads, holding one entry per CDR3 protein. Of about 69,000 distinct CDR3 sequences listed, under 30% are singletons. The CDR3 runs to 14 residues. The germline gives CDR1 SGHVS, CDR2 FNYEAQ. The receptor's source is a human donor in good health (CMV status not recorded). Some clones in this sample may be carry-over from other donors' samples. Sequenced here: CD8+ T cells from cultured PBMCs, sampled from culture after CMV antigen stimulation. This rearrangement joins TRBV7-6 to TRBJ2-1; D might be TRBD1 (7 bases). CDR3 in DNA: TGTGCCAGCATAGGCGGGACAGCACACAAAGAGCAGTTCTTC. This gives the protein CASIGGTAHKEQFF.